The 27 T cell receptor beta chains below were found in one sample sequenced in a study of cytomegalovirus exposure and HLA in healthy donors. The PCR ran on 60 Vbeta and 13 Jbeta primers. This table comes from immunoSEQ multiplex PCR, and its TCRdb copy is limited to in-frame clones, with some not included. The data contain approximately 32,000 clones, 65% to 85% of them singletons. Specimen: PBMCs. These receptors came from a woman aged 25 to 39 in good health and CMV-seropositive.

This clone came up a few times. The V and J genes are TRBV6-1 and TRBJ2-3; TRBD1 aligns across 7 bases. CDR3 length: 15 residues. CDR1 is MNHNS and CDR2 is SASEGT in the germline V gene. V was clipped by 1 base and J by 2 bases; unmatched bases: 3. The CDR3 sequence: CASSEEGQYTDTQYF. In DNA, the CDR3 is TGTGCCAGCAGTGAAGAGGGACAGTACACAGATACGCAGTATTTT.

The CDR3 reads CASSLDLTSPSTDTQYF. As DNA, the CDR3 is TGCGCCAGCAGCTTGGACTTGACTAGCCCTAGCACAGATACGCAGTATTTT. The chain carries TRBV5-1 and TRBJ2-3; 7 bases align to TRBD2. The CDR3 totals 17 residues. The germline V gene has CDR1 SGHRS and CDR2 YFSETQ. Germline trimming cut 0 bases from V and 0 bases from J; bases unmatched to any gene: 7.

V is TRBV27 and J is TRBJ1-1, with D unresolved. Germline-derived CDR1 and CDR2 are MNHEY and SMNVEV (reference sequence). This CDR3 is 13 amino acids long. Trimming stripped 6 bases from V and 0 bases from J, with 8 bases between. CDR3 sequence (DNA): TGTGCCAGCAGGTCAATCATGAACACTGAAGCTTTCTTT. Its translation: CASRSIMNTEAFF.

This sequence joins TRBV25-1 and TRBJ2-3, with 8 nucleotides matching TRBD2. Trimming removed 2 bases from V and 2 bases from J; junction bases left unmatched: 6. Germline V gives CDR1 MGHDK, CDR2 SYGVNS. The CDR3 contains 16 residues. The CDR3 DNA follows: TGTGCCAGCAGTGAAGGACGGGGGGGTCACACAGATACGCAGTATTTT. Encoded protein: CASSEGRGGHTDTQYF.

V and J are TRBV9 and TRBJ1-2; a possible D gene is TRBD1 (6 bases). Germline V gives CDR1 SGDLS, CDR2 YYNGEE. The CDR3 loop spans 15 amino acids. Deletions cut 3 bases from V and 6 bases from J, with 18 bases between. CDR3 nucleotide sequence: TGTGCCAGCAGCGGATTTAACACAGGGCTGAATGGCTACACCTTC. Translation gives CASSGFNTGLNGYTF. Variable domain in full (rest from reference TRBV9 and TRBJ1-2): DSGVTQTPKHLITATGQRVTLRCSPRSGDLSVYWYQQSLDQGLQFLIQYYNGEERAKGNILERFSAQQFPDLHSELNLSSLELGDSALYFCASSGFNTGLNGYTFGSGTRLTVV.

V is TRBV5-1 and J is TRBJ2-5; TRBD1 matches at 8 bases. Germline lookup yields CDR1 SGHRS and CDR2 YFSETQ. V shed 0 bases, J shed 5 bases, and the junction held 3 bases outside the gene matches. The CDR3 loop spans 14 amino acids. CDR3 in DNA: TGCGCCAGCAGCTTGGGGACAGGGCACGAGACCCAGTACTTC. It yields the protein CASSLGTGHETQYF.

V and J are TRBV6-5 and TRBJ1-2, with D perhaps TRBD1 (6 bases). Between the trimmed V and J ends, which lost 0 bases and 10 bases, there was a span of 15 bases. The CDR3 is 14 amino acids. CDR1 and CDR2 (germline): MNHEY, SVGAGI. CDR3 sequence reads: CASSYSNRVLDYTF. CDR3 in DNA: TGTGCCAGCAGTTACTCGAACAGGGTCCTGGACTACACCTTC.

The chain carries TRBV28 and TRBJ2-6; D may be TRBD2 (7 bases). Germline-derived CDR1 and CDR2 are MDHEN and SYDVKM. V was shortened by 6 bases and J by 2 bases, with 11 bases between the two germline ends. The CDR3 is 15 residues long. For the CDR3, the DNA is TGTGCCAGCAGGTACGGGGGGCCTGGGGCCAACGTCCTGACTTTC. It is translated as CASRYGGPGANVLTF.

The CDR3 DNA sequence: TGCGCCAGCAGCCCTTTCCGCGTGGGCGATGAGCAGTTCTTC. Protein product: CASSPFRVGDEQFF. V and J are TRBV5-1 and TRBJ2-1; D ambiguous. The CDR3 loop spans 14 amino acids. CDR1 SGHRS and CDR2 YFSETQ come from the germline V gene. V was pared by 4 bases and J by 8 bases, with 16 bases between.

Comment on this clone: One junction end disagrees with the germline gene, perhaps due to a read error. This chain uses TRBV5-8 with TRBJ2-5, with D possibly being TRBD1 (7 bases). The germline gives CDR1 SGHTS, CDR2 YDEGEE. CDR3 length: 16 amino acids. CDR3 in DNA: TGTGCCCGCAGCCCAGAAAAGTACAGGGGAGGAAAGACCCAGTACTTC. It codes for CARSPEKYRGGKTQYF. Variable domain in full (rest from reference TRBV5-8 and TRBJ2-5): EAGVTQSPTHLIKTRGQQATLRCSPISGHTSVYWYQQALGLGLQFLLWYDEGEERNRGNFPPRFSGRQFPNYSSELNVNALELEDSALYLCARSPEKYRGGKTQYFGPGTRLLVL.

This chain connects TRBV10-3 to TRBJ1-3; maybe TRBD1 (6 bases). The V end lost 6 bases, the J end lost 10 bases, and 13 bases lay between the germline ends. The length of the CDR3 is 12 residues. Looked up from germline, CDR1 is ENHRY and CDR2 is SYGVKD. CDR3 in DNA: TGTGCCATCAGGGCACAGGGAGGGACCATATATTTT. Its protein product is CAIRAQGGTIYF.

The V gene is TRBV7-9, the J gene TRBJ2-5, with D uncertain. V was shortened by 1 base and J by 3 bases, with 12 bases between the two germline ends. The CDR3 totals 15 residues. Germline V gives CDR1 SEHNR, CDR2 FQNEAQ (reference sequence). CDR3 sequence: CASSLDPIGEETQYF. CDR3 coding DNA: TGTGCCAGCAGCTTAGACCCTATTGGAGAAGAGACCCAGTACTTC. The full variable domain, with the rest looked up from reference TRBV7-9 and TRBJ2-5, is DTGVSQNPRHKITKRGQNVTFRCDPISEHNRLYWYRQTLGQGPEFLTYFQNEAQLEKSRLLSDRFSAERPKGSFSTLEIQRTEQGDSAMYLCASSLDPIGEETQYFGPGTRLLVL.

The CDR3 here is CASTREGSGIQYF. CDR3 nucleotide sequence: TGTGCCAGCACCAGGGAGGGCAGCGGCATTCAGTACTTC. The J gene is TRBJ2-4, the V gene TRBV27; TRBD2 aligns across 7 bases. Germline V CDR1 and CDR2: MNHEY, SMNVEV (reference sequence). This CDR3 is built from 13 residues. V shed 7 bases and J 9 bases; nucleotides not matched to a gene: 9.

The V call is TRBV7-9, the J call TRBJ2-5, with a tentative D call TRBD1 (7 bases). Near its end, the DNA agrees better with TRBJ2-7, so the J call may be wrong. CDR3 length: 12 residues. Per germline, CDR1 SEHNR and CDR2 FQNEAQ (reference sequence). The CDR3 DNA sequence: TGTGCCAGCCAGGGGGAGGCCTACGAGCAGTACTTC. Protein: CASQGEAYEQYF.

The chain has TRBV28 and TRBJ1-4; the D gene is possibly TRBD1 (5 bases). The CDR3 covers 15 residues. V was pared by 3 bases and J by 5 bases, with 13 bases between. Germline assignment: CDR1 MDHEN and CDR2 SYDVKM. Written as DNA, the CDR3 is TGTGCCAGCAGTTTCATGGGCAGGGTGAATGAAAAACTGTTTTTT. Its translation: CASSFMGRVNEKLFF.

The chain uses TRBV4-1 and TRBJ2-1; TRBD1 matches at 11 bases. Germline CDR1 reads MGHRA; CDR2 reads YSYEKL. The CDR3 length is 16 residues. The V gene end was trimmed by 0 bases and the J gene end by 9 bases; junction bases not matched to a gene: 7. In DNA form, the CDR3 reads TGCGCCAGCAGCCAAGAGGTCGGACAGGGGGCGAGTGAGCAGTTCTTC. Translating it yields CASSQEVGQGASEQFF.

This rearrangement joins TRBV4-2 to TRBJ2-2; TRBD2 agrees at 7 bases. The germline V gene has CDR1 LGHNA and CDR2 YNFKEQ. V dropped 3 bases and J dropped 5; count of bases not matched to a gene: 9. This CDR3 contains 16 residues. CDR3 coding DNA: TGTGCCAGCAGCCAGGCCAGTAGCGGGTGGACCGGGGAGCTGTTTTTT. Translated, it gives CASSQASSGWTGELFF.

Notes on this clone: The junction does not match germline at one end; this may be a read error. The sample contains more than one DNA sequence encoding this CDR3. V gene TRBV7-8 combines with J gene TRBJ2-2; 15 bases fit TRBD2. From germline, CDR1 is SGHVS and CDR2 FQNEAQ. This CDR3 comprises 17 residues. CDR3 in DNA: TGTGCCAGCAGCCTGCCCGGACTAGCGGGAGGGGCCGGGGAGCTGTTCTTT. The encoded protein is CASSLPGLAGGAGELFF.

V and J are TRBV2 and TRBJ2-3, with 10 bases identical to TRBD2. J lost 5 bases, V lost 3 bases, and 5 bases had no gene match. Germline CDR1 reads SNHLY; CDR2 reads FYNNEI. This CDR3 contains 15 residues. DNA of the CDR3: TGTGCCAGCAGTGATGTGGGACTAGCGAGAGATACGCAGTATTTT. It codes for CASSDVGLARDTQYF.

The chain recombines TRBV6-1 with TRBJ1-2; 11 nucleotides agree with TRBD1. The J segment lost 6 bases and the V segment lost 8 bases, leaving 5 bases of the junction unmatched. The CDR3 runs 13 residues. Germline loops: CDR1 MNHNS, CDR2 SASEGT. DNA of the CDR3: TGTGCCAGCTTGGGACAGGGGGAAAATGGCTACACCTTC. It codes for CASLGQGENGYTF.

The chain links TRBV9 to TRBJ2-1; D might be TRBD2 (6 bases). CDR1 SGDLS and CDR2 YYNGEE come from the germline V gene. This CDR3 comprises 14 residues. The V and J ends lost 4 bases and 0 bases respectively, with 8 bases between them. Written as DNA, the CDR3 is TGTGCCAGCAGCACTAGCCCCTCCTACAATGAGCAGTTCTTC. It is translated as CASSTSPSYNEQFF.

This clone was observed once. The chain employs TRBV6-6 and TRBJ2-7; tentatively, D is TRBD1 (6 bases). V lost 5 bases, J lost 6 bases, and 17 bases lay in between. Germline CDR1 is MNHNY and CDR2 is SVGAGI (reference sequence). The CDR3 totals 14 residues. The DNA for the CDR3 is TGTGCCAGCAGTCGCCTATCCCAAGGGGGCGAGCAGTACTTC. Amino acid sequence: CASSRLSQGGEQYF.

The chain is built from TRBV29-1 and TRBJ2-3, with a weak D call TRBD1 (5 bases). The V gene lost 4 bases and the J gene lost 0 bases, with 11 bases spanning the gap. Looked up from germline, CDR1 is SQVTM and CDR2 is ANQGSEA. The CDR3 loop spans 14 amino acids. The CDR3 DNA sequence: TGCAGCGTTGCGACCGACAGTAGCACAGATACGCAGTATTTT. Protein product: CSVATDSSTDTQYF.

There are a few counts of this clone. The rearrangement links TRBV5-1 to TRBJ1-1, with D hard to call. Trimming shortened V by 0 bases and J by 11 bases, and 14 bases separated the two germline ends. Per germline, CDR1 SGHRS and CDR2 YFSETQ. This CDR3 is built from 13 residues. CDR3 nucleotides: TGCGCCAGCAGCTTGGTTGTAGCCGGCGGGGCTTTCTTT. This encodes CASSLVVAGGAFF.

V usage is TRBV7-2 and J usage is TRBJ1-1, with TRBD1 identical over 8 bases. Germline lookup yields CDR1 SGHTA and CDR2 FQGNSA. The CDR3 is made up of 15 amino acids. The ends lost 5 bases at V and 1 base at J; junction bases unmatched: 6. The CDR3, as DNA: TGTGCCAGCAGCATCCACAGGGGGGCGAACACTGAAGCTTTCTTT. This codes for CASSIHRGANTEAFF.

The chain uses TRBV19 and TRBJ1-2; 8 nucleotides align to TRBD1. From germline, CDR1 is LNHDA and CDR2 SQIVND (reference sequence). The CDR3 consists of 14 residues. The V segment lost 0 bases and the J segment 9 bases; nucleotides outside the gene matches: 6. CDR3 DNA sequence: TGTGCCAGTAGTATAGAGGACAGGGATAAAAGCTACACCTTC. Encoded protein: CASSIEDRDKSYTF.

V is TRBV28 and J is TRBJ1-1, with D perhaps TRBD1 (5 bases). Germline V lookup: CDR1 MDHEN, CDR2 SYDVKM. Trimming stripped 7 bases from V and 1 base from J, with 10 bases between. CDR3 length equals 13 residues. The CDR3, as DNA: TGTGCCAGCACCAAGACAGCGAACACTGAAGCTTTCTTT. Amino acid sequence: CASTKTANTEAFF.